The TCR beta chain described here comes from a study of blood T cell repertoires in COVID-19. Study-wide background: Samples representing acute and convalescent COVID-19 were sourced from the United States, Italy and Spain. The cDNA or gDNA used as material had been derived from T cells, B-cell-depleted T cells, or PBMCs.

Assay: immunoSEQ multiplex PCR; the TCRdb copy retains only in-frame clones and omits some. Altogether approximately 50,000 clones are present, 75% to 90% being singletons, with the ten largest covering 16%. After removal of 3 bases from V and 4 bases from J, the junction contained 12 bases not matched to a gene. This CDR3 region has 17 residues. Germline V gene lookup returns CDR1 LGHNA and CDR2 YNFKEQ. The chain recombines TRBV4-2 with TRBJ1-2, with 9 bases lining up with TRBD1. The sample consisted of peripheral blood. This receptor was taken from a human donor in a cohort sampled during active COVID-19. CDR3 sequence reads: CASSHAPGTGIGYGYTF. The CDR3 nucleotides are TGTGCCAGCAGCCACGCCCCCGGGACAGGGATCGGCTATGGCTACACCTTC.